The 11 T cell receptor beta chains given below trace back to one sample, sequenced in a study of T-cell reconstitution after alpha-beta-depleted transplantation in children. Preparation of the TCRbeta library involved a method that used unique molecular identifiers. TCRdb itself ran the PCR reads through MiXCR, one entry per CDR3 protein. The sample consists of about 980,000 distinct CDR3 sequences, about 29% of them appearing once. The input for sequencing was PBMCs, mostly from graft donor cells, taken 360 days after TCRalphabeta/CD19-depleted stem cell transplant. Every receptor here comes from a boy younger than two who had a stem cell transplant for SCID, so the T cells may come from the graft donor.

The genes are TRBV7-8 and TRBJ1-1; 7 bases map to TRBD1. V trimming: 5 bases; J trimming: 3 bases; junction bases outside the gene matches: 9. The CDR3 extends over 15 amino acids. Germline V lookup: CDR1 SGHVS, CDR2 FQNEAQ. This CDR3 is CASSPGPGQDTEAFF. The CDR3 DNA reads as TGTGCCAGCAGCCCAGGACCAGGACAGGACACTGAAGCTTTCTTT. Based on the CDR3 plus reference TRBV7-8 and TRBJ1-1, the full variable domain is GAGVSQSPRYKVAKRGQDVALRCDPISGHVSLFWYQQALGQGPEFLTYFQNEAQLDKSGLPSDRFFAERPEGSVSTLKIQRTQQEDSAVYLCASSPGPGQDTEAFFGQGTRLTVV.

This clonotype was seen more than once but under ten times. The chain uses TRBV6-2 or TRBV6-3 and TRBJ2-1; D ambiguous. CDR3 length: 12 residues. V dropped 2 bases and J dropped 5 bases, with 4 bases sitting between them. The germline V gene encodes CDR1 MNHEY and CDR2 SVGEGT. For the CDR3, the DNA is TGTGCCAGCAGTTACCCCCACAATGAGCAGTTCTTC. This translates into CASSYPHNEQFF.

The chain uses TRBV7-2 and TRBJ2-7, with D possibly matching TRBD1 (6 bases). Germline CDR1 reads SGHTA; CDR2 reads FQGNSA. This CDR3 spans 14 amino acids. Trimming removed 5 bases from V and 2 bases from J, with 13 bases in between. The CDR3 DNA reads TGTGCCAGCAGCCCCGAGACAGGAGCCTACGAGCAGTACTTC. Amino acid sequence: CASSPETGAYEQYF.

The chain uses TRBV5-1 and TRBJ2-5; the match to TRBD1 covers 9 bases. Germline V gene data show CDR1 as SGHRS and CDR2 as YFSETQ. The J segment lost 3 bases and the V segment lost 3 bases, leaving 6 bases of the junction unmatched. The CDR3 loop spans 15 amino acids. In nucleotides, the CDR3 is TGCGCCAGCAGCTCCCGGACAGGGGACGAAGAGACCCAGTACTTC. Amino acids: CASSSRTGDEETQYF.

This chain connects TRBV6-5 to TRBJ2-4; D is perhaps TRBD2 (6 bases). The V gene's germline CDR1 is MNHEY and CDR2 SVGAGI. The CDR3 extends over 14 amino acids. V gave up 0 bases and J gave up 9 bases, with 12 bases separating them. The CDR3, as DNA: TGTGCCAGCAGTTACTCGACTAGTTCAGGCATTCAGTACTTC. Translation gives CASSYSTSSGIQYF.

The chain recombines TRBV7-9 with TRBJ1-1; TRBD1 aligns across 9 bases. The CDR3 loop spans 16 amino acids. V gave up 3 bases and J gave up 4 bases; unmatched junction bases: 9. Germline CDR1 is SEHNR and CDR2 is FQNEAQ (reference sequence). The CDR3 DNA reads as TGTGCCAGCAGCTTCCGGGACAGGGATTTTAGCACTGAAGCTTTCTTT. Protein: CASSFRDRDFSTEAFF.

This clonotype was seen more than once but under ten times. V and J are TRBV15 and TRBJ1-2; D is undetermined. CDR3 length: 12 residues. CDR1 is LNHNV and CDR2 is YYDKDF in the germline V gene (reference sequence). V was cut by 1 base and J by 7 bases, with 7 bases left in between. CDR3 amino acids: CATSRVTGGYTF. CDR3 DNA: TGTGCCACCAGCAGAGTGACGGGTGGCTACACCTTC. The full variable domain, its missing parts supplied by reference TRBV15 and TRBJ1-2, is DAMVIQNPRYQVTQFGKPVTLSCSQTLNHNVMYWYQQKSSQAPKLLFHYYDKDFNNEADTPDNFQSRRPNTSFCFLDIRSPGLGDTAMYLCATSRVTGGYTFGSGTRLTVV.

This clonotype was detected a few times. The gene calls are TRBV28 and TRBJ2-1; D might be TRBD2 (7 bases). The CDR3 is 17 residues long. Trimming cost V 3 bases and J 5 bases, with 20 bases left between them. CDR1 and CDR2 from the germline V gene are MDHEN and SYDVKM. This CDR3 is CASSFGPPRGAHNEQFF. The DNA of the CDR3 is TGTGCCAGCAGTTTTGGCCCCCCTCGGGGGGCCCACAATGAGCAGTTCTTC.

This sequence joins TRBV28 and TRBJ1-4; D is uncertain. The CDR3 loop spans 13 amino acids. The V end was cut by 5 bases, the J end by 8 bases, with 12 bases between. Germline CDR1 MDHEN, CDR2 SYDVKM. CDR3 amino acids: CASSDPVREKLFF. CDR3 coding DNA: TGTGCCAGCAGTGACCCGGTCCGGGAAAAACTGTTTTTT.

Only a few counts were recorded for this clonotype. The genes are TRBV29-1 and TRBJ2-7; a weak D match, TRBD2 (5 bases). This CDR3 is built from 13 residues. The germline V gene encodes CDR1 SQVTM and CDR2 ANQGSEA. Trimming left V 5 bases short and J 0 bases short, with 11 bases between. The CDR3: CSVTWRSSYEQYF. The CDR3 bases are TGCAGCGTTACTTGGAGGAGCTCCTACGAGCAGTACTTC.

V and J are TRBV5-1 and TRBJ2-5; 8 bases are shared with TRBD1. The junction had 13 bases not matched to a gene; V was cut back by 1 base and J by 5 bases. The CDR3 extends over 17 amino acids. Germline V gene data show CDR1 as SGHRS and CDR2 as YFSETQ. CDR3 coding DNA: TGCGCCAGCAGCTTGAACACGGGCAGGGGGCGGCTGGAGACCCAGTACTTC. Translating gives CASSLNTGRGRLETQYF.